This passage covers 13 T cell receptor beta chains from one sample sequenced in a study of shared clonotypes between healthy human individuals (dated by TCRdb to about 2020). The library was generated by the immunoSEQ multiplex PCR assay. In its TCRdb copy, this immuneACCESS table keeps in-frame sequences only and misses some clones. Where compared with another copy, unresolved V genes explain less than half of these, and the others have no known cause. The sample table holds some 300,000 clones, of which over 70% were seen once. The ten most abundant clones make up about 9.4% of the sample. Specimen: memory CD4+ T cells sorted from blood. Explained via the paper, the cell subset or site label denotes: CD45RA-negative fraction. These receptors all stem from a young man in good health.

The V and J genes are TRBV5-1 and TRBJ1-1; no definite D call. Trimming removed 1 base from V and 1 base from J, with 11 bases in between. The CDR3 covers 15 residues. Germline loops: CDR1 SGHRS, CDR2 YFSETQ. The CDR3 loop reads CASSLLVDANTEAFF. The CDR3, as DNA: TGCGCCAGCAGCTTGTTGGTGGATGCGAACACTGAAGCTTTCTTT.

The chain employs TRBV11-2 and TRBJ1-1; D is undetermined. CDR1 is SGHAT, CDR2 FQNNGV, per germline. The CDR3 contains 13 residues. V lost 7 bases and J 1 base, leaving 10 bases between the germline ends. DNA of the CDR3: TGTGCCAGCATCCTCGACAAGAACACTGAAGCTTTCTTT. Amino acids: CASILDKNTEAFF.

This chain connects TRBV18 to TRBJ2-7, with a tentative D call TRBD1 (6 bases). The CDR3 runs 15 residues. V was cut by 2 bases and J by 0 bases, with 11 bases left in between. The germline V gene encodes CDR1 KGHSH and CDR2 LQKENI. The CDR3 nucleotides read TGTGCCAGCTCACCATCCGGACAGTTCTCCTACGAGCAGTACTTC. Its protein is CASSPSGQFSYEQYF.

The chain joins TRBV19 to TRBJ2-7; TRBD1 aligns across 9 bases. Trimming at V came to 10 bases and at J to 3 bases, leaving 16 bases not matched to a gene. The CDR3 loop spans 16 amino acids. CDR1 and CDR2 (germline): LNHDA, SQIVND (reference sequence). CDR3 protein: CATPQGQGAPLYEQYF. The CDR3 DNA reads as TGTGCCACCCCCCAGGGACAGGGAGCTCCTCTCTACGAGCAGTACTTC.

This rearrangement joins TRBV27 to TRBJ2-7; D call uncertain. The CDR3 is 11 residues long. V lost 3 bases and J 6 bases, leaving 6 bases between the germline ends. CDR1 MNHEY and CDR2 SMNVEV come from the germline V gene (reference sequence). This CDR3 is CASSFQGEQYF. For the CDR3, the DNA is TGTGCCAGCAGTTTTCAAGGCGAGCAGTACTTC.

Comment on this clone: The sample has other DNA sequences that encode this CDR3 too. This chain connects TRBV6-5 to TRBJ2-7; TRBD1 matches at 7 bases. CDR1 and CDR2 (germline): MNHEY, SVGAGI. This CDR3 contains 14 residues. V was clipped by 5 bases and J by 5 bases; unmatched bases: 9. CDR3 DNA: TGTGCCAGCAGTCAACGACAGGGTTCCCACGAGCAGTACTTC. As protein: CASSQRQGSHEQYF.

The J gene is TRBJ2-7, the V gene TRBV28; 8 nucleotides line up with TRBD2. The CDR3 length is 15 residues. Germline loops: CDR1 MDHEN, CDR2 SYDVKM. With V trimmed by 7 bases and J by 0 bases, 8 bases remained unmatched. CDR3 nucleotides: TGTGCCAGCACCCCCCCCACTAGCGGCTCCTACGAGCAGTACTTC. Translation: CASTPPTSGSYEQYF.

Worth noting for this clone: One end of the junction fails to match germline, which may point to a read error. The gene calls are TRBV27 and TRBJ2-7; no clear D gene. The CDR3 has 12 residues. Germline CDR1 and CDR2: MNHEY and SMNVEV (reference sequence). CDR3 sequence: CRYGRSIYEQYF. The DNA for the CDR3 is TGCCGTTACGGACGGTCTATATACGAGCAGTACTTC.

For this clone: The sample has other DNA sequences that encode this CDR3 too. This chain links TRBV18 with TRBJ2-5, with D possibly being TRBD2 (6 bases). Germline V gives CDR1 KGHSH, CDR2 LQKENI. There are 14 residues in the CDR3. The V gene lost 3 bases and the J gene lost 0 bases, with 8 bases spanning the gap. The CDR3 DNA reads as TGTGCCAGCTCACCCAGGAGGGACCAAGAGACCCAGTACTTC. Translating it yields CASSPRRDQETQYF.

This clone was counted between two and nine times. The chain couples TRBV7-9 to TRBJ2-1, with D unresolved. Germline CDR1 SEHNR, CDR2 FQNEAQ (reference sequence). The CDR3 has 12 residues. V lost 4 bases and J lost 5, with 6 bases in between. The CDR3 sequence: CASSSLNNEQFF. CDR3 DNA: TGTGCCAGCAGCTCTCTAAACAATGAGCAGTTCTTC.

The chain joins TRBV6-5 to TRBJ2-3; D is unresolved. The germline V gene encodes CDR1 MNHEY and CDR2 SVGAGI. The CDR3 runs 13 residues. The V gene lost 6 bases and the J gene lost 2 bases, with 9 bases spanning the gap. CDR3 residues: CASSPLPTDTQYF. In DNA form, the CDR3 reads TGTGCCAGCAGCCCACTCCCCACAGATACGCAGTATTTT.

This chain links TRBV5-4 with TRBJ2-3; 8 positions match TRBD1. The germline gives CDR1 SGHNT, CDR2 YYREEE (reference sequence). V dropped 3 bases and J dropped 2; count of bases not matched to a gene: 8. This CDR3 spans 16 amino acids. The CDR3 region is CASSSQTGAFTDTQYF. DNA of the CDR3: TGTGCCAGCAGCTCACAGACAGGGGCTTTCACAGATACGCAGTATTTT.

CDR3 loop: CASSLLEHGYTF. As DNA, the CDR3 is TGTGCCAGCAGCTTACTAGAACATGGCTACACCTTC. This chain connects TRBV7-8 to TRBJ1-2; D is uncertain. V shed 2 bases and J shed 6 bases, with 7 bases lying between them. This CDR3 spans 12 amino acids. Germline CDR1 is SGHVS and CDR2 is FQNEAQ. The whole variable domain, remainder taken from reference TRBV7-8 and TRBJ1-2, is GAGVSQSPRYKVAKRGQDVALRCDPISGHVSLFWYQQALGQGPEFLTYFQNEAQLDKSGLPSDRFFAERPEGSVSTLKIQRTQQEDSAVYLCASSLLEHGYTFGSGTRLTVV.